Each of the 5 T cell receptor beta chains below was sequenced from the same sample in a study of Ad26.COV2.S vaccination and SARS-CoV-2 variants. Assay: immunoSEQ multiplex PCR; the TCRdb copy retains only in-frame clones and omits some. The sample carries a few hundred thousand clones, almost 90% recorded once. Documented treatment: roughly 20 received Ad26.COV2.S at low or high dose, single or two shots; about 5 received placebo; per-sample allocation not given. Sampling occurred on day 63 after the first vaccine or placebo injection. Sequenced here: peripheral blood, sampled in a trial of Ad26.COV2.S vaccine versus placebo. Receptors were obtained from a person between 18 and 60 years old who received the Ad26.COV2.S COVID-19 vaccine or a placebo.

The chain recombines TRBV19 with TRBJ2-5, with TRBD1 matching 9 bases. CDR3 length: 15 residues. Germline CDR1 and CDR2: LNHDA and SQIVND (reference sequence). With V trimmed by 7 bases and J by 4 bases, 10 bases remained unmatched. This chain's CDR3 is CASNLQGAWGETQYF. CDR3 nucleotides: TGTGCCAGTAATCTACAGGGGGCTTGGGGAGAGACCCAGTACTTC.

This rearrangement joins TRBV3-1 (or the pseudogene TRBV3-2) to TRBJ1-5; a weak D match, TRBD1 (6 bases). Trimming pared 4 bases from V and 2 bases from J, leaving 24 bases between. CDR3 length: 19 amino acids. Per the germline V gene, CDR1 is LGHDT and CDR2 is YNNKEL (reference sequence). CDR3 nucleotides: TGTGCCAGCAGCCCAAATTCGAGGGGGGAAGAACACGGCAATCAGCCCCAGCATTTT. This translates into CASSPNSRGEEHGNQPQHF.

The V gene is TRBV7-9, the J gene TRBJ2-2; 7 bases agree with TRBD2. The CDR3 runs to 16 residues. The germline V gene has CDR1 SEHNR and CDR2 FQNEAQ (reference sequence). V lost 1 base, J lost 0 bases, and 2 bases stayed unmatched. The chain's CDR3 is CASSLGLAANTGELFF. The CDR3, as DNA: TGTGCCAGCAGCTTAGGGCTAGCGGCGAACACCGGGGAGCTGTTTTTT.

J is TRBJ1-1 and V is TRBV19, with 8 bases identical to TRBD1. CDR1 and CDR2 (germline): LNHDA, SQIVND (reference sequence). This CDR3 has 15 amino acids. J was trimmed by 3 bases and V by 0 bases; bases with no gene match: 3. CDR3 sequence reads: CASSIDDRGHTEAFF. DNA of the CDR3: TGTGCCAGTAGTATAGATGACAGGGGCCACACTGAAGCTTTCTTT. The complete variable domain, with remaining parts taken from reference TRBV19 and TRBJ1-1, reads DGGITQSPKYLFRKEGQNVTLSCEQNLNHDAMYWYRQDPGQGLRLIYYSQIVNDFQKGDIAEGYSVSREKKESFPLTVTSAQKNPTAFYLCASSIDDRGHTEAFFGQGTRLTVV.

V gene TRBV14 combines with J gene TRBJ2-5; D uncertain. CDR3 length: 17 residues. In germline, CDR1 is SGHDN, CDR2 FVKESK. V lost 1 base, J lost 2 bases, and 17 bases lay in between. DNA of the CDR3: TGTGCCAGCAGCCAAGTGTGGTCCGGGTCACTACAAGAGACCCAGTACTTC. It encodes CASSQVWSGSLQETQYF.